This T cell receptor (beta chain) derives from a study of blood T cell repertoires in COVID-19. Study at large: The samples span acute and convalescent COVID-19 from the United States, Italy and Spain. Sources were T cells, B-cell-depleted T cells, or PBMCs; the material itself was cDNA or gDNA.

Germline CDR1 reads MDHEN; CDR2 reads SYDVKM. Trimming cost V 2 bases and J 4 bases, with 14 bases left between them. The CDR3 sequence is 15 residues long. The data were produced by immunoSEQ multiplex PCR, yet TCRdb's version contains in-frame clones alone and is incomplete. The profile shows about 310,000 clones, roughly 90% of them singletons. Sequences were obtained from PBMCs or T cells enriched from blood (not recorded which). The J gene is TRBJ1-2, the V gene TRBV28, with D uncertain. The TCR sequence derives from a woman in her twenties or thirties who had recovered from COVID-19. CDR3 coding DNA: TGTGCCAGCAGTTTAGACTCCCAGACGAGCTATGGCTACACCTTC. Protein product: CASSLDSQTSYGYTF.